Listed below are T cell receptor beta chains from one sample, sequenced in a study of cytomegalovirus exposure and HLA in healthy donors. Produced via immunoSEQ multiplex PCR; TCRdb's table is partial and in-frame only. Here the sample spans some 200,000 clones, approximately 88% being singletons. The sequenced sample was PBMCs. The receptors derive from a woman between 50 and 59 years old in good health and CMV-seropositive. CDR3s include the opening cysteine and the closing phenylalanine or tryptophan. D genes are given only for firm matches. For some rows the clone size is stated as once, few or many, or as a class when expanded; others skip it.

CASSQDVTSGNYNEQFF,TGCGCCAGCAGCCAAGACGTGACTAGCGGTAACTACAATGAGCAGTTCTTC,once,TRBD2,TRBJ2-1,TRBV4-3
CASSVLPDSGDFYNEQFF,TGTGCCAGCAGCGTATTACCGGATAGCGGGGACTTTTACAATGAGCAGTTCTTC,once,TRBD2,TRBJ2-1,TRBV9
CASSLDRGDTIYF,TGTGCCAGCAGCCTCGACAGGGGGGACACCATATATTTT,NA,TRBD1,TRBJ1-3,TRBV4-2
CASSMGQGVDTQYF,TGTGCCAGCAGTATGGGACAGGGGGTAGATACGCAGTATTTT,NA,TRBD1,TRBJ2-3,TRBV7-9
CASSQDLAGDRYEQYF,TGTGCCAGCAGCCAAGATCTGGCAGGGGACCGCTACGAGCAGTACTTC,NA,NA,TRBJ2-7,TRBV4-2
CSVGGDRGFYGYTF,TGCAGCGTTGGAGGGGACAGGGGGTTCTATGGCTACACCTTC,NA,TRBD1,TRBJ1-2,TRBV29-1
CASSSQGSNQPQHF,TGTGCCAGCAGCTCACAGGGTAGCAATCAGCCCCAGCATTTT,NA,NA,TRBJ1-5,TRBV7-9
CASSLGGTSGVDEQYF,TGCGCCAGCAGCTTGGGTGGGACTAGCGGGGTCGACGAGCAGTACTTC,NA,TRBD2,TRBJ2-7,TRBV5-1
CASSVGVMVSYNEQFF,TGTGCCAGCAGCGTAGGCGTGATGGTATCCTACAATGAGCAGTTCTTC,NA,NA,TRBJ2-1,TRBV9
CASSESGRDYGYTF,TGCGCCAGCAGTGAGTCCGGCAGGGACTATGGCTACACCTTC,NA,NA,TRBJ1-2,TRBV10-1
CASSLGTGPNEKLFF,TGCGCCAGCAGCTTGGGGACAGGGCCTAATGAAAAACTGTTTTTT,few,TRBD1,TRBJ1-4,TRBV5-1
CASSQSVTAGNTIYF,TGTGCCAGCAGCCAATCTGTGACAGCTGGAAACACCATATATTTT,NA,NA,TRBJ1-3,TRBV16
CASRTTSGYLETQYF,TGCGCCAGCAGAACGACTAGCGGGTATCTAGAGACCCAGTACTTC,NA,TRBD2,TRBJ2-5,TRBV5-1
CASRDRDSYNSPLHF,TGTGCCAGTAGGGACAGAGACTCCTATAATTCACCCCTCCACTTT,NA,NA,TRBJ1-6,TRBV19
CASKKGQGATDTQYF,TGTGCCAGCAAAAAGGGACAGGGGGCAACAGATACGCAGTATTTT,NA,TRBD1,TRBJ2-3,TRBV6-6
CASSEDTSVRPQHF,TGTGCCAGCAGTGAGGACACGTCCGTTCGGCCCCAGCATTTT,NA,NA,TRBJ1-5,TRBV2
CASSSGNGGYTF,TGTGCCAGCAGTTCAGGGAATGGTGGCTACACCTTC,NA,NA,TRBJ1-2,TRBV2
CASSYRGNTEAFF,TGTGCCAGCAGCTACAGGGGTAACACTGAAGCTTTCTTT,NA,TRBD1,TRBJ1-1,TRBV7-2
CASSKDFYNEQFF,TGCGCCAGCAGCAAGGACTTCTACAATGAGCAGTTCTTC,NA,NA,TRBJ2-1,TRBV5-1